Listed below are T cell receptor beta chains from one sample, sequenced in a study of cytomegalovirus exposure and HLA in healthy donors. Generated by immunoSEQ multiplex PCR, the TCRdb table keeps only in-frame clones and is missing some. The sample's table shows around 75,000 clones. What was sequenced was PBMCs. The receptors derive from a middle-aged man in good health and CMV-seronegative. Both conserved end residues are part of each CDR3. D genes are given only for firm matches.

v_gene	d_gene	CDR3aa
TRBV9	-	CASSEQTGTSYGYTF
TRBV20-1	-	CSALVGVEQYF
TRBV5-4	TRBD2	CASSLIAGVKHEQYF
TRBV7-8	TRBD1	CASSQTGAPDTQYF
TRBV7-9	TRBD1	CASSLRGKVTGVSNQPQHF
TRBV9	TRBD2	CASSLGRAFGDTQYF
TRBV11-3	TRBD2	CASSLTTSGGTYNEQFF
TRBV2	-	CASSVQGRNSPLHF
TRBV6-5	-	CASSASNRQPQHF
TRBV27	-	CASSRGAALSSYEQYF
TRBV6-5	-	CASSYIGERETQYF
TRBV5-1	-	CASSLAGLQSDTQYF
TRBV7-2	TRBD2	CASSLMWGGAKNIQYF
TRBV9	-	CASSVGGGTYEQYF
TRBV28	TRBD2	CASRRTSLQQYF
TRBV21-1	-	CASRELVSSGNTIYF
TRBV4-1	-	CASSQVHGRSYEQYF
TRBV5-1	TRBD1	CASSLRTGYNEQFF
TRBV5-1	-	CASSRFTGYTGELFF
TRBV7-2	TRBD2	CASRLGTSGRAAETQYF
TRBV6-5	TRBD1	CASSRTGNEQFF
TRBV19	-	CASSNPPGGGELFF
TRBV28	-	CASSSRADTQYF
TRBV11-2	-	CASSLEWGIGELFF
TRBV30	TRBD1	CAWSVLGGVGNTIYF
TRBV6-6	-	CASSYKTFSYGYTF
TRBV5-1	-	CASRIAGQGKDTQYF
TRBV19	TRBD1	CASSRDRDTEAFF
TRBV5-6	-	CASSPTPRNTEAFF
TRBV7-8	-	CASSRTSAYNEQFF
TRBV6-1	TRBD1	CASRTGQGGEKLFF
TRBV6-1	-	CASSDPGHLLRNTGELFF
TRBV6-1	-	CASSVVPNYGYTF
TRBV5-1	TRBD1	CASSLVARTGWGEQYF
TRBV19	-	CASSGRVYNQPQHF
TRBV4-2	TRBD1	CASSLGQGIGNTIYF
TRBV27	-	CASSLEYRPGEAFF
TRBV30	TRBD1	CAWSVSIDRGLADTQYF
TRBV7-9	TRBD1	CASSPSTGEGYTF
TRBV4-3	TRBD1	CASSQLWGQTDSPLHF
TRBV6-6	-	CASSYSRDQPQHF
TRBV5-1	-	CASSQKTVPTEAFF
TRBV6-5	-	CASSYRPELAGELFF
TRBV4-2	TRBD2	CASSQGAGGPREQYF
TRBV28	TRBD1	CASSILGQEGKLFF
TRBV28	TRBD1	CASSSSRTGSLRPQHF
TRBV2	-	CASSREMGTEAFF
TRBV21-1	-	CAKLDREVEYQPQHF
TRBV9	-	CASSPHGGTGGTEAFF
TRBV28	-	CASRRGTQLAKNIQYF
TRBV5-1	TRBD2	CASMTSGITDTQYF
TRBV6-5	-	CASSEARPGPQHF
TRBV6-6	TRBD1	CASSFQTGAYGYTF
TRBV11-3	-	CASSPQVFEQYF